This T cell receptor (beta chain) was sequenced in a study of CD8 T cells in ankylosing spondylitis. CDR1 and CDR2 (germline): SGHRS, YFSETQ. The V end was cut by 4 bases, the J end by 11 bases, with 18 bases between. There are 13 residues in the CDR3. Whole-study findings and limits: A motif in TCR beta, a set of fewer than ten highly homologous variants, appeared characteristic of ankylosing spondylitis blood. Matched synovial fluid from ankylosing spondylitis patients was reported to be enriched for disease-linked clones.

This clonotype was seen a few times. Its target is unknown. TCRdb redid the calling of the 5' RACE reads with MiXCR, one entry per CDR3 protein. The table records about 390,000 distinct CDR3 sequences, about 20% of them present only once. This clonotype was obtained from a male donor with ankylosing spondylitis. The sequenced material came from blood, either unsorted or a sorted T cell fraction (not recorded which). This chain uses TRBV5-1 with TRBJ1-1; no firm D call. CDR3 in DNA: TGCGCCAGCAGCCTAGTCGTCCGAGGGTGGGCTTTCTTT. It is translated as CASSLVVRGWAFF.